The next 22 T cell receptor beta chains were all read from a single sample in a study of T cell changes during pregnancy in multiple sclerosis. Assay: immunoSEQ multiplex PCR; the TCRdb copy retains only in-frame clones and omits some. The sample yields about 89,000 clones, about 94% seen once. This specimen consisted of peripheral blood, obtained in the third trimester of pregnancy. These receptors originate from a female donor with multiple sclerosis, enrolled in a pregnancy study.

V usage is TRBV2 and J usage is TRBJ1-5; possible D gene TRBD1, 5 bases. Germline loops: CDR1 SNHLY, CDR2 FYNNEI. This CDR3 comprises 15 residues. V was trimmed by 3 bases and J by 7 bases, leaving 16 bases between them. In DNA, the CDR3 is TGTGCCAGCAGTGACGCAGGGCGCACCCGGCAGCCCCAGCATTTT. The encoded protein is CASSDAGRTRQPQHF.

The rearrangement joins TRBV5-4 to TRBJ2-1; D is undetermined. V was trimmed by 0 bases and J by 8 bases, leaving 12 bases between them. In germline, CDR1 is SGHNT, CDR2 YYREEE (reference sequence). CDR3 size: 14 residues. The CDR3 is CASSLEAKSHEQFF. CDR3 DNA sequence: TGTGCCAGCAGCTTGGAAGCTAAAAGCCATGAGCAGTTCTTC.

This clone is a singleton in its sample. This sequence joins TRBV7-2 and TRBJ1-5; D unclear. The CDR3 totals 15 residues. Trimming removed 5 bases from V and 3 bases from J, with 14 bases in between. Germline values: CDR1 SGHTA, CDR2 FQGNSA. In DNA, the CDR3 is TGTGCCAGCAGCCCTGAGGTTGGCCTCAATCAGCCCCAGCATTTT. Protein product: CASSPEVGLNQPQHF.

The CDR3 DNA sequence: TGTGCCAGCAGCCGGAGGGCTAGCGGACTGAGGGATACGCAGTATTTT. It codes for CASSRRASGLRDTQYF. The rearrangement uses TRBV5-8 and TRBJ2-3; TRBD2 aligns across 7 bases. V shed 4 bases and J 6 bases; nucleotides not matched to a gene: 14. The CDR3 has 16 amino acids. Germline assignment: CDR1 SGHTS and CDR2 YDEGEE.

This chain joins TRBV4-3 and TRBJ2-1; TRBD2 matches 8 bases. Germline lookup yields CDR1 LGHNA and CDR2 YSLEER. The V and J ends lost 0 bases and 8 bases, in that order; junction bases with no gene match: 12. The length of the CDR3 is 17 residues. The CDR3 spells CASSQEEAGEGFDEQFF. CDR3 bases: TGCGCCAGCAGCCAAGAAGAAGCGGGAGAAGGGTTCGATGAGCAGTTCTTC.

The J gene is TRBJ1-2, the V gene TRBV6-1, with unresolved D. CDR3 length equals 13 residues. The V end was cut by 3 bases, the J end by 8 bases, with 13 bases between. Germline CDR1 MNHNS, CDR2 SASEGT. CDR3 nucleotides: TGTGCCAGCAGTGAGCCCCCCACTCAAGGCTACACCTTC. This encodes CASSEPPTQGYTF.

In DNA form, the CDR3 reads TGTGCCAGCAGTCCAGCGTCGGCCGAGCAGTACTTC. Protein: CASSPASAEQYF. The V gene is TRBV7-6, the J gene TRBJ2-7, with D unclear. Trimming cost V 6 bases and J 6 bases, with 12 bases left between them. CDR3 length: 12 amino acids. Germline CDR1 reads SGHVS; CDR2 reads FNYEAQ.

The V call is TRBV9, the J call TRBJ2-1; 8 bases line up with TRBD2. J lost 3 bases, V lost 0 bases, and 5 bases had no gene match. This CDR3 is built from 16 residues. Germline V CDR1 and CDR2: SGDLS, YYNGEE. For the CDR3, the DNA is TGTGCCAGCAGCGTAGGGCCTAGCGGGCACTACAATGAGCAGTTCTTC. Translation: CASSVGPSGHYNEQFF.

This chain connects TRBV28 to TRBJ1-1, with D possibly TRBD1 on 5 matching bases. This CDR3 spans 16 amino acids. Trimming pared 2 bases from V and 1 base from J, leaving 14 bases between. Germline lookup yields CDR1 MDHEN and CDR2 SYDVKM. Here the CDR3 reads CASSLAFDSPNTEAFF. CDR3 nucleotides: TGTGCCAGCAGTTTAGCTTTTGACAGTCCGAACACTGAAGCTTTCTTT.

The gene calls are TRBV28 and TRBJ1-4, with a weak D call TRBD1 (5 bases). The germline CDR1 and CDR2 sequences are MDHEN and SYDVKM. CDR3 length equals 16 residues. Trimming left V 2 bases short and J 1 base short, with 11 bases between. CDR3 sequence: CASSLGTGRTNEKLFF. DNA for the CDR3: TGTGCCAGCAGTTTAGGTACAGGCCGAACTAATGAAAAACTGTTTTTT.

As DNA, the CDR3 is TGTGCCAGTTCTCCAGGGTGGCCCTACGAGCAGTACTTC. Protein product: CASSPGWPYEQYF. The V call is TRBV19, the J call TRBJ2-7, with a weak D call TRBD1 (5 bases). The germline V gene encodes CDR1 LNHDA and CDR2 SQIVND (reference sequence). The CDR3 is made up of 13 amino acids. V gave up 8 bases and J gave up 2 bases, with 13 bases separating them.

The chain links TRBV5-4 to TRBJ2-3; weak D call: TRBD1 (5 bases). The ends were cut back, 4 bases at V and 1 base at J, with 16 bases in the middle. The CDR3 is made up of 16 amino acids. The germline V gene has CDR1 SGHNT and CDR2 YYREEE (reference sequence). Here the CDR3 reads CASSPRFREGTDTQYF. CDR3 DNA: TGTGCCAGCAGCCCTAGGTTCAGGGAAGGCACAGATACGCAGTATTTT.

This chain joins TRBV30 and TRBJ2-3; possible D gene TRBD2, 6 bases. CDR3 length: 13 residues. Trimming took 5 bases from V and 3 from J, leaving 12 bases between them. Germline assignment: CDR1 GTSNPN and CDR2 SVGIG (reference sequence). CDR3 amino acids: CAWGTGVTDTQYF. CDR3 nucleotides: TGTGCCTGGGGGACGGGAGTTACAGATACGCAGTATTTT.

V gene TRBV5-8 combines with J gene TRBJ1-3, with a possible D match to TRBD1 (5 bases). This CDR3 has 16 residues. CDR1 and CDR2 (germline): SGHTS, YDEGEE. Trimming took off 4 bases at V and 0 bases at J, with 14 bases between the two ends. The CDR3, as DNA: TGTGCCAGCAGCCAGAAAAAGACAGTCTCTGGAAACACCATATATTTT. Its translation is CASSQKKTVSGNTIYF. Variable domain in full (rest from reference TRBV5-8 and TRBJ1-3): EAGVTQSPTHLIKTRGQQATLRCSPISGHTSVYWYQQALGLGLQFLLWYDEGEERNRGNFPPRFSGRQFPNYSSELNVNALELEDSALYLCASSQKKTVSGNTIYFGEGSWLTVV.

This clone has only one observation. The chain carries TRBV4-1 and TRBJ1-5, with D perhaps TRBD1 (5 bases). V lost 1 base and J lost 5, with 12 bases in between. CDR1 and CDR2 (germline): MGHRA, YSYEKL. This CDR3 has 15 residues. The CDR3, as DNA: TGCGCCAGCAGCCAAGTAGGTGCAGGGTATCAGCCCCAGCATTTT. Its protein product is CASSQVGAGYQPQHF.

V gene TRBV29-1 combines with J gene TRBJ1-2, with a weak D call TRBD1 (5 bases). V lost 0 bases and J 4 bases, leaving 12 bases between the germline ends. Germline V gene sequence: CDR1 SQVTM, CDR2 ANQGSEA. The CDR3 consists of 14 residues. CDR3: CSVEEETASYGYTF. CDR3 nucleotides: TGCAGCGTTGAAGAGGAGACAGCCAGCTATGGCTACACCTTC.

This sequence joins TRBV7-2 and TRBJ2-5, with 9 bases identical to TRBD1. Trimming at V came to 0 bases and at J to 2 bases, leaving 4 bases not matched to a gene. This CDR3 is built from 16 residues. Germline CDR1 SGHTA, CDR2 FQGNSA. This CDR3 reads CASSLAGQGLQETQYF. DNA for the CDR3: TGTGCCAGCAGCTTAGCGGGACAGGGCCTTCAAGAGACCCAGTACTTC.

This clone was found a few times. The V and J genes are TRBV4-1 and TRBJ2-1; 9 nucleotides agree with TRBD2. The V gene's germline CDR1 is MGHRA and CDR2 YSYEKL. Germline trimming cut 3 bases from V and 10 bases from J; bases unmatched to any gene: 13. The CDR3 covers 16 residues. The CDR3, as DNA: TGCGCCAGCAGCCACCTTCCCGGGACTAGCTTTCGGGAGCAGTTCTTC. This sequence encodes CASSHLPGTSFREQFF.

V usage is TRBV19 and J usage is TRBJ1-4; 9 nucleotides match TRBD1. The germline V gene has CDR1 LNHDA and CDR2 SQIVND (reference sequence). The V gene end was trimmed by 4 bases and the J gene end by 4 bases; junction bases not matched to a gene: 7. This CDR3 has 16 residues. The CDR3, as DNA: TGTGCCAGTAGTACAGGAAGGGGACAGGGTAATGAAAAACTGTTTTTT. Translated: CASSTGRGQGNEKLFF.

The rearrangement links TRBV10-3 to TRBJ2-2, with D unresolved. V lost 6 bases to trimming and J lost 1 base, with 6 bases between them. The CDR3 covers 13 residues. Per the germline V gene, CDR1 is ENHRY and CDR2 is SYGVKD. This CDR3 reads CAISIQNTGELFF. CDR3 DNA sequence: TGTGCCATCAGCATTCAGAACACCGGGGAGCTGTTTTTT.

The V gene is TRBV9, the J gene TRBJ2-7; 8 bases are shared with TRBD2. The CDR3 sequence is 16 residues long. From germline, CDR1 is SGDLS and CDR2 YYNGEE. The V gene end was trimmed by 0 bases and the J gene end by 5 bases; junction bases not matched to a gene: 10. CDR3 coding DNA: TGTGCCAGCAGCGTAGAAGCGGGAGTGTTACGCGACGAGCAGTACTTC. It codes for CASSVEAGVLRDEQYF.

This chain uses TRBV5-1 with TRBJ2-7; 14 positions match TRBD2. This CDR3 has 18 amino acids. Germline CDR1 SGHRS, CDR2 YFSETQ. V was pared by 6 bases and J by 3 bases, with 14 bases of the junction left unmatched. The CDR3 sequence: CASTRKGLAGGSYYEQYF. The CDR3 coding sequence is TGCGCCAGCACACGGAAAGGACTAGCGGGGGGATCTTACTACGAGCAGTACTTC.